The rows below give T cell receptor beta chains drawn from one sample of a study of blood T cells in healthy people across ages. One entry per CDR3 protein, called by TCRdb with MiXCR from the 5' RACE reads. The repertoire has approximately 780,000 distinct CDR3 sequences, roughly 24% of them found once; the top ten carry around 3%. In addition, the sample was reused for a study of T cells of mothers and their children.

The sequenced sample consisted of blood. These receptors came from a boy aged 5-17 years in good health. Each CDR3 is given with its conserved first and last residue. Each record gives: J gene, clone size, D gene, V gene, CDR3 protein, CDR3 DNA. D genes are given only for firm matches. A row's size may be missing; if present it is once, few, many or a size class.

>TRBJ2-3|-|TRBD2|TRBV7-9
CAGSLKRGPGTDTQYF
TGTGCCGGCAGCCTTAAGCGGGGACCCGGCACAGATACGCAGTATTTT
>TRBJ2-5|-|TRBD2|TRBV3-1
CASSQSASGGAETQYF
TGTGCCAGCAGCCAAAGCGCTAGCGGGGGGGCAGAGACCCAGTACTTC
>TRBJ2-3|-|-|TRBV12-3/TRBV12-4
CASTRRMMADTQYF
TGTGCCAGCACACGACGGATGATGGCAGATACGCAGTATTTT
>TRBJ1-2|few|-|TRBV12-3/TRBV12-4
CASSLGRENYGYTF
TGTGCTAGCAGTTTAGGAAGGGAAAACTATGGCTACACCTTC
>TRBJ2-7|few|-|TRBV11-2
CASTLRPLYSSYEQYF
TGTGCCAGCACCTTACGACCCCTCTACAGCTCCTACGAGCAGTACTTC
>TRBJ2-1|-|TRBD1|TRBV14
CASSRTGGAYNEQFF
TGTGCCAGCAGCCGGACAGGGGGCGCCTACAATGAGCAGTTCTTC
>TRBJ1-2|-|TRBD1|TRBV6-5
CASSRQGAQAYGYTF
TGTGCCAGCAGCAGACAGGGGGCGCAGGCCTATGGCTACACCTTC
>TRBJ2-7|-|-|TRBV3-1
CASSQGDGDEQYF
TGTGCCAGCAGCCAGGGGGACGGTGACGAGCAGTACTTC
>TRBJ1-1|-|-|TRBV6-1
CASNVPANTEAFF
TGTGCCAGCAATGTTCCCGCGAACACTGAAGCTTTCTTT
>TRBJ1-6|few|-|TRBV12-3/TRBV12-4
CASSQLWGVGDSPLHF
TGTGCCAGCAGTCAGCTTTGGGGGGTGGGCGATTCACCCCTCCACTTT
>TRBJ2-5|-|-|TRBV20-1
CAWGYQETQYF
TGCGCCTGGGGGTACCAAGAGACCCAGTACTTC
>TRBJ2-1|-|-|TRBV11-2
CASSLGRFPPQFF
TGTGCCAGCAGCTTAGGCCGATTCCCCCCGCAGTTCTTC
>TRBJ2-1|few|-|TRBV12-3/TRBV12-4
CASAGKGYNEQFF
TGTGCCAGCGCGGGGAAGGGGTACAATGAGCAGTTCTTC
>TRBJ1-2|few|-|TRBV3-1
CASSQDRALSYGYTF
TGTGCCAGCAGCCAAGACCGGGCCCTGAGCTATGGCTACACCTTC
>TRBJ1-2|-|-|TRBV29-1
CSVVYGYTF
TGCAGCGTTGTCTATGGCTACACCTTC
>TRBJ2-3|few|-|TRBV5-5
CASSLDGDPTDTQYF
TGTGCCAGCAGCTTGGACGGGGATCCCACAGATACGCAGTATTTT
>TRBJ2-7|-|TRBD1|TRBV9
CASSPRDSKSYEQYF
TGTGCCAGCAGCCCCCGGGACAGCAAGTCCTACGAGCAGTACTTC
>TRBJ1-1|-|-|TRBV5-1
CASSQDSMNTEAFF
TGCGCCAGCAGCCAGGACAGCATGAACACTGAAGCTTTCTTT
>TRBJ2-3|few|-|TRBV12-3/TRBV12-4
CASSLEPGGRVADTQYF
TGTGCCAGCAGTTTAGAGCCTGGGGGCAGGGTCGCAGATACGCAGTATTTT
>TRBJ2-4|-|TRBD2|TRBV15
CATSRDRLAGEGNIQYF
TGTGCCACCAGCAGAGATCGTCTAGCGGGGGAGGGAAACATTCAGTACTTC
>TRBJ2-7|-|TRBD1|TRBV29-1
CSGKTGGYEQYF
TGCAGCGGCAAGACAGGGGGCTACGAGCAGTACTTC
>TRBJ1-5|-|-|TRBV5-6
CASSFGRFCNQPQHF
TGTGCCAGCAGCTTCGGACGATTCTGCAATCAGCCCCAGCATTTT
>TRBJ2-7|-|TRBD1|TRBV20-1
CSARWDRTYEQYF
TGCAGTGCTAGATGGGACAGGACATACGAGCAGTACTTC
>TRBJ2-7|many|-|TRBV11-2
CASSLAESYEQYF
TGTGCCAGCAGCTTGGCTGAATCCTACGAGCAGTACTTC
>TRBJ1-1|-|-|TRBV28
CASSLPPHRLATASGSFF
TGTGCCAGCAGCTTACCCCCCCATCGGTTGGCCACAGCATCTGGTTCTTTCTTT
>TRBJ1-6|-|TRBD1|TRBV10-3
CAISEGRGLHNSPLHF
TGTGCCATCAGTGAGGGCAGGGGGCTTCATAATTCACCCCTCCACTTT
>TRBJ2-5|-|TRBD2|TRBV5-1
CASSLGTSDQETQYF
TGCGCCAGCAGCTTGGGGACTAGCGATCAAGAGACCCAGTACTTC
>TRBJ2-7|-|TRBD2|TRBV7-6
CASGGGEFEQYF
TGTGCCAGCGGCGGGGGGGAATTCGAGCAGTACTTC
>TRBJ2-5|once|-|TRBV24-1
CTTSDFLRGNVETQYF
TGTACCACCAGTGATTTTCTCCGGGGCAACGTGGAGACCCAGTACTTC